The 10 T cell receptor beta chains reported below all come from one sample, sequenced in a study of blood T cells in healthy people across ages. The use of a sample-barcoded 5' primer and a J-beta primer mix characterized a second PCR of about 7 to 12 cycles. TCRdb reprocessed the 5' RACE reads with MiXCR, giving one entry per CDR3 protein. Here the sample spans 1.8 million or so distinct CDR3 sequences, roughly two fifths being singletons. Sequenced input: blood. These receptors were taken from a human donor in good health.

This clonotype was picked up many times. The chain carries TRBV7-8 and TRBJ2-7; possibly TRBD1 for D (6 bases). Trimming left V 5 bases short and J 2 bases short, with 19 bases between. Germline lookup yields CDR1 SGHVS and CDR2 FQNEAQ. The CDR3 runs to 16 residues. This CDR3 reads CASSPQDRYPPYEQYF. As DNA, the CDR3 is TGTGCCAGCAGCCCTCAGGACAGATACCCTCCCTACGAGCAGTACTTC.

The chain recombines TRBV29-1 with TRBJ1-5; 7 nucleotides agree with TRBD1. CDR1 and CDR2 from the germline V gene are SQVTM and ANQGSEA. J was trimmed by 7 bases and V by 5 bases; bases with no gene match: 8. This CDR3 contains 13 residues. The CDR3 bases are TGCAGCGTTACCAGGGGGTCAGGGCAGCCCCAGCATTTT. Translation: CSVTRGSGQPQHF.

This sequence joins TRBV4-3 and TRBJ2-1, with TRBD1 identical over 7 bases. CDR1 and CDR2 (germline): LGHNA, YSLEER. The CDR3 is 17 residues long. Trimming at V came to 3 bases and at J to 4 bases, leaving 12 bases not matched to a gene. The CDR3: CASSHPRDSPAYNEQFF. CDR3 coding DNA: TGCGCCAGCAGCCATCCAAGGGACAGCCCGGCATACAATGAGCAGTTCTTC.

V usage is TRBV4-3 and J usage is TRBJ1-2; D is undetermined. V was clipped by 1 base and J by 7 bases, with 13 bases between them. Germline-derived CDR1 and CDR2 are LGHNA and YSLEER. CDR3 length: 14 residues. The DNA of the CDR3 is TGCGCCAGCAGCCAAGCATTCGGGGATCCTGGCTACACCTTC. Translation gives CASSQAFGDPGYTF.

This clonotype has just one count. The rearrangement joins TRBV5-1 to TRBJ2-7; 7 nucleotides line up with TRBD2. CDR1 is SGHRS and CDR2 is YFSETQ in the germline V gene. The CDR3 runs to 17 residues. V trimming: 0 bases; J trimming: 0 bases; junction bases outside the gene matches: 9. CDR3 DNA: TGCGCCAGCAGCTTGGCCAGCGGGGTTCTCCTCTCCTACGAGCAGTACTTC. It translates to CASSLASGVLLSYEQYF.

This clonotype appeared a few times. The J gene is TRBJ2-1, the V gene TRBV6-5; D gene ambiguous. The length of the CDR3 is 15 residues. Trimming removed 5 bases from V and 6 bases from J, with 17 bases in between. Germline CDR1 and CDR2: MNHEY and SVGAGI. As DNA, the CDR3 is TGTGCCAGCAGTATCACTTGGTCCCCGAGCAATGAGCAGTTCTTC. It yields the protein CASSITWSPSNEQFF.

This chain links TRBV15 with TRBJ2-3, with D unresolved. The V gene lost 2 bases and the J gene lost 2 bases, with 14 bases spanning the gap. The CDR3 extends over 16 amino acids. CDR1 LNHNV and CDR2 YYDKDF come from the germline V gene (reference sequence). The CDR3, as DNA: TGTGCCACCAGCAGACATGGAAAACACAACACAGATACGCAGTATTTT. It encodes CATSRHGKHNTDTQYF.

This clonotype was picked up a small number of times. CDR3 in DNA: TGTGCCAGCAGTTTCCCCGGGACTAGCGGCTACGAGCAGTACTTC. Its translation is CASSFPGTSGYEQYF. This rearrangement joins TRBV6-6 to TRBJ2-7; the match to TRBD2 covers 11 bases. Trimming removed 4 bases from V and 3 bases from J; junction bases left unmatched: 5. Germline CDR1 is MNHNY and CDR2 is SVGAGI (reference sequence). The CDR3 totals 15 residues.

This clonotype was observed a handful of times. One end of the junction does not line up with germline, which may come from a read error. The V and J genes are TRBV12-3 or TRBV12-4 and TRBJ2-3; D is tentatively TRBD1 or TRBD2 (6 bases each). CDR3 length: 18 amino acids. CDR3 DNA: TGTGCCGGCAGTCCCTCGGGGGCGCGCAGGTTTGGCACAGATGCGCAGTATTTT. Translated: CAGSPSGARRFGTDAQYF.

The rearrangement links TRBV6-4 to TRBJ1-5, with D possibly matching TRBD1 (5 bases). CDR1 and CDR2 from the germline V gene are MRHNA and SNTAGT. The CDR3 is made up of 17 amino acids. Trimming removed 0 bases at V and 0 bases at J, with 12 bases between. The CDR3 DNA is TGTGCCAGCAGTGACTCGAGGCGGGGCGGTAGCAATCAGCCCCAGCATTTT. Residues: CASSDSRRGGSNQPQHF.